This T cell receptor beta chain was documented in a study of vaccination and CD4 T cells after COVID-19. About the study: It was a median roughly 100 days after diagnosis, with a range of 35 to 161, that post-COVID samples were drawn.

Germline loops: CDR1 MNHNS, CDR2 SASEGT. The CDR3 runs to 13 residues. V was pared by 5 bases and J by 5 bases, with 4 bases of the junction left unmatched. About this clonotype itself: The antigen remains unidentified.

Overall study results and limits: Convalescent patients studied were relatively few, and early post-infection timepoints were absent.

An Oncomine TCR Beta short-read assay was used to sequence the DNA from cultured CD4+ T cells. TCRdb analysed the PCR reads with MiXCR anew, one entry per CDR3 protein. Of fewer than 20,000 distinct CDR3 sequences in the sample, 45% to 65% were seen once. The treatment is: approximately 9-day PBMC culture with coronavirus spike peptide pools or control peptides (ViraFEST assay). Sample: CD4+ T cells from blood, cultured in vitro. V is TRBV6-1 and J is TRBJ2-3; 7 nucleotides agree with TRBD1. This sequence originates from a human donor who had recovered from COVID-19. The CDR3 is CASSRNRGDTQYF. The CDR3 coding sequence is TGTGCCAGCAGTCGAAACAGGGGAGATACGCAGTATTTT.